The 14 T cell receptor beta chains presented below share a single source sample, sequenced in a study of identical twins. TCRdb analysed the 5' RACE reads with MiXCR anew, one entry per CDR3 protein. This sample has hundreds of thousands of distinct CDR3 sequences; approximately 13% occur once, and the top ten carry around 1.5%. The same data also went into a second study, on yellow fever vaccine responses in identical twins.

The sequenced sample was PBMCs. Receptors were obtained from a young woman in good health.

The CDR3 DNA is TGCGCCAGCAGCCACCCCGGGTCCTACAATGAGCAGTTCTTC. Translation: CASSHPGSYNEQFF. This chain joins TRBV5-1 and TRBJ2-1; no firm D call. V was cut by 4 bases and J by 1 base, with 9 bases left in between. The germline V gene has CDR1 SGHRS and CDR2 YFSETQ. This CDR3 is 14 amino acids long.

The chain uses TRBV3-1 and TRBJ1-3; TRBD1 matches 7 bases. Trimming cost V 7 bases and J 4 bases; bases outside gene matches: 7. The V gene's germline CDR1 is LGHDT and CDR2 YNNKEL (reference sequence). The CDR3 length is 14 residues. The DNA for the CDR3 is TGTGCCAGCATGGCCCGGGACAGAGGAAACACCATATATTTT. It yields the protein CASMARDRGNTIYF.

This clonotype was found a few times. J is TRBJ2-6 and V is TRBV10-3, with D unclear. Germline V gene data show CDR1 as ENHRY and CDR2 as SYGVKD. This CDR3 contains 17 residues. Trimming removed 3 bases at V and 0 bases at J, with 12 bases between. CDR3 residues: CAISEGGFYSGANVLTF. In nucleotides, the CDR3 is TGTGCCATCAGTGAAGGTGGTTTTTACTCTGGGGCCAACGTCCTGACTTTC.

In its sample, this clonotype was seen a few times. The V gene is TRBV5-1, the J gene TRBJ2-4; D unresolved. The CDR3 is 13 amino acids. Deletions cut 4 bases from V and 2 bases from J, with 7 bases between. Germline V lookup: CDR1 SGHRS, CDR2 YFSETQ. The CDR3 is CASSPYSKNIQYF. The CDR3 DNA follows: TGCGCCAGCAGCCCCTACTCCAAAAACATTCAGTACTTC.

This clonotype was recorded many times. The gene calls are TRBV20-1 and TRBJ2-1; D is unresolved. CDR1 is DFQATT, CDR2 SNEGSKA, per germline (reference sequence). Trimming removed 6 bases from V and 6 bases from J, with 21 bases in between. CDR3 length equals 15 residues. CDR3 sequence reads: CSAKSLTAKGNEQFF. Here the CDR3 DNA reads TGCAGTGCGAAGAGTTTAACGGCTAAGGGCAATGAGCAGTTCTTC.

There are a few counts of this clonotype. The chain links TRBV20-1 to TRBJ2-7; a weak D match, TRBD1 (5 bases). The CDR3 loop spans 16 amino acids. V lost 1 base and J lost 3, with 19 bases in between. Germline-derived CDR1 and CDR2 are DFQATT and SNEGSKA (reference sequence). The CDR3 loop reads CSARVNRLVENYEQYF. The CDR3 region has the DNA TGCAGTGCTAGAGTAAACAGGCTGGTCGAAAACTACGAGCAGTACTTC.

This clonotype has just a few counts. The CDR3 coding sequence is TGCAGTGCTAGGCCATTAGCGGGACGGTCCTACAATGAGCAGTTCTTC. Translating it yields CSARPLAGRSYNEQFF. The chain links TRBV20-1 to TRBJ2-1; the match to TRBD2 covers 8 bases. The CDR3 totals 16 residues. Germline-derived CDR1 and CDR2 are DFQATT and SNEGSKA (reference sequence). Losses at the gene ends were 3 bases for V and 1 base for J; bases not matched to a gene: 8.

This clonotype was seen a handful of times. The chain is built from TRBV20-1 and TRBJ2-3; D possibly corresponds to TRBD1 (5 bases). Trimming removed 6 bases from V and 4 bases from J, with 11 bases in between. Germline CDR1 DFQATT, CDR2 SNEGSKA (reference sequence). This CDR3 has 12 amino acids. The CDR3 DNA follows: TGCAGTGCGGGGCAGGGCGCAGATACGCAGTATTTT. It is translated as CSAGQGADTQYF.

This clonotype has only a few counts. The CDR3 nucleotides read TGTGCCACCAGCAGAGATGCAGGGGGGGTGTTGGACAATGAGCAGTTCTTC. The encoded protein is CATSRDAGGVLDNEQFF. V gene TRBV15 combines with J gene TRBJ2-1; D is perhaps TRBD1 or TRBD2 (7 bases each). With 0 bases removed from V and 5 bases from J, the gap between germline ends came to 17 bases. The CDR3 extends over 17 amino acids. CDR1 and CDR2 from the germline V gene are LNHNV and YYDKDF (reference sequence). The full variable domain, in which reference TRBV15 and TRBJ2-1 provide the parts outside the CDR3, is DAMVIQNPRYQVTQFGKPVTLSCSQTLNHNVMYWYQQKSSQAPKLLFHYYDKDFNNEADTPDNFQSRRPNTSFCFLDIRSPGLGDTAMYLCATSRDAGGVLDNEQFFGPGTRLTVL.

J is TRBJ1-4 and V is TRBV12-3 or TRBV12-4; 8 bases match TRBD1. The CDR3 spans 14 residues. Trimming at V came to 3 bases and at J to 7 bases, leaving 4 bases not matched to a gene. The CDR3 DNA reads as TGTGCCAGCAGTTTGCAGGGGGCTTCTGAAAAACTGTTTTTT. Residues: CASSLQGASEKLFF.

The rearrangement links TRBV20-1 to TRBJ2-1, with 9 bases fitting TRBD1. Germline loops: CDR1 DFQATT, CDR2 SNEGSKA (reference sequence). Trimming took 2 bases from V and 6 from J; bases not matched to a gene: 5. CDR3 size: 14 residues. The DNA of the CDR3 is TGCAGTGCTAGATCCGGGACAGGGAGCAATGAGCAGTTCTTC. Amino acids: CSARSGTGSNEQFF.

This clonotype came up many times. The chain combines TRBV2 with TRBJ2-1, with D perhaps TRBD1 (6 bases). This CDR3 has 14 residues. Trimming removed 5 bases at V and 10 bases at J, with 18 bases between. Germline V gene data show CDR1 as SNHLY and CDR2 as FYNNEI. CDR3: CASSQIIQGGEQFF. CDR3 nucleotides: TGTGCCAGCAGTCAGATCATACAGGGTGGGGAGCAGTTCTTC.

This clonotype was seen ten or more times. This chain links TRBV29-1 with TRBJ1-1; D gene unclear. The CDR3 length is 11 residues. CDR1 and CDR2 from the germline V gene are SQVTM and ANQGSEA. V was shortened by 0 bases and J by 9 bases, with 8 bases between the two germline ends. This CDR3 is CSVEDLGKAFF. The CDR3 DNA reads TGCAGCGTTGAAGATTTAGGGAAAGCTTTCTTT.

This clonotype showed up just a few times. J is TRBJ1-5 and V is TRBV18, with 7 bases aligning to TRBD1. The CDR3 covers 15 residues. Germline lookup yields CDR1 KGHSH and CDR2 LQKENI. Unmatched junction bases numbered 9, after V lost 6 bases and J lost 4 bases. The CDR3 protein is CASSLQGVENQPQHF. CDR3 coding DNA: TGTGCCAGCTCGCTCCAGGGGGTGGAGAATCAGCCCCAGCATTTT.